The present T cell receptor beta chain was sequenced within a study of T cell clonotyping in hematopoietic cell transplantation. This clone rates as hyperexpanded. The antigen is undetermined. Germline lookup yields CDR1 SGHDT and CDR2 YYEEEE. The CDR3 contains 13 residues. Trimming took off 7 bases at V and 4 bases at J, with 14 bases between the two ends. The study's findings and limits: Graft donor and pretransplant recipient Inverse Simpson Index values predicted broader posttransplant TCR diversity. Recipient TCR diversity dropped after transplant; expanded clonotypes rose from day 30 to 180. Cells were unsorted, so CD4 and CD8 contributions were not separated.

Recipients were bled about 28 days pretransplant and at posttransplant days 30, 100, 180. Libraries were prepared by immunoSEQ multiplex PCR; TCRdb keeps only in-frame clonotypes and omits some of them. The repertoire holds 5,500 to 8,500 clones, with about 39% as singletons. This receptor was identified in a female patient in her sixties who had an allogeneic stem cell transplant, so the T cells may come from the graft donor. Some clones in this sample may be carry-over from other donors' samples. The sample in question was peripheral blood mononuclear cells, obtained 30 days after allogeneic stem cell transplant. V gene TRBV5-6 combines with J gene TRBJ1-1; D gene uncertain. This CDR3 is CASAPWGPTEAFF. DNA of the CDR3: TGTGCCAGCGCCCCCTGGGGTCCCACTGAAGCTTTCTTT.